This is a list of T cell receptor beta chains from one sample in a study of blood T cell repertoires in COVID-19. This table comes from immunoSEQ multiplex PCR, and its TCRdb copy is limited to in-frame clones, with some not included. The sample shows 150,000 to 200,000 clones, approximately 86% of them seen only once. Input material: peripheral blood. The receptor set was obtained from a woman older than 75 in a cohort sampled during active or convalescent COVID-19. Both conserved end residues are part of each CDR3. The D gene is left open where the match is weak. Clone size is shown for a subset of rows, as once, few, many or a class of expanded clone.

d_gene	abundance	v_gene	j_gene	CDR3nt	CDR3aa
TRBD1	once	TRBV10-1	TRBJ2-3	TGCGCCAGCAGTGATAACAGGGGGTCCTTAGATACGCAGTATTTT	CASSDNRGSLDTQYF
-	-	TRBV6-1	TRBJ1-2	TGTGCCAGCAGTGAACTTCGTTATGGCTACACCTTC	CASSELRYGYTF
TRBD1	-	TRBV19	TRBJ1-4	TGTGCCAGTAAAACCCAGGGGGCTGCTAATGAAAAACTGTTTTTT	CASKTQGAANEKLFF
TRBD2	-	TRBV5-6	TRBJ2-2	TGTGCCAGCAGCTTGGCGAGAGCGGGGAACGTGAACACCGGGGAGCTGTTTTTT	CASSLARAGNVNTGELFF
-	-	TRBV5-1	TRBJ1-3	TGCGCCAGCAGCTTGGGGCCGCCGAACTCTGGAAACACCATATATTTT	CASSLGPPNSGNTIYF
-	-	TRBV11-3	TRBJ1-3	TGTGCCAGCAGCCAACTTGGAAACACCATATATTTT	CASSQLGNTIYF
-	-	TRBV7-2	TRBJ2-3	TGTGCCAGCAGAGTGGGGCGAAGCACAGATACGCAGTATTTT	CASRVGRSTDTQYF
-	-	TRBV7-2	TRBJ1-3	TGTGCCAGCAGCTTAAGTTCAGGAATTGGGTCTGGAAACACCATATATTTT	CASSLSSGIGSGNTIYF
TRBD1	-	TRBV13	TRBJ1-1	TGTGCCAGCAGCTTAGGGAGGGGGCGCACCACTGAAGCTTTCTTT	CASSLGRGRTTEAFF
-	-	TRBV9	TRBJ2-4	TGTGCCAGCAGCGCCGCCAGCGGCCCTCCTTCTCTGGCCAAAAACATTCAGTACTTC	CASSAASGPPSLAKNIQYF
TRBD1	-	TRBV7-2	TRBJ1-2	TGTGCCAGCAGCCCTAACACAGGGGCCATCTATGGCTACACCTTC	CASSPNTGAIYGYTF
-	-	TRBV6-1	TRBJ1-1	TGTGCCAGCAGTGAAGTTAGTAACACTGAAGCTTTCTTT	CASSEVSNTEAFF
TRBD2	-	TRBV5-4	TRBJ2-5	TGTGCCAGCAGCTCGGGAGGTCGAAAAGAGACCCAGTACTTC	CASSSGGRKETQYF
-	-	TRBV11-2	TRBJ2-1	TGTGCCAGCAGCTCTTACCGGGGGGCGGGAGTCCATGAGCAGTTCTTC	CASSSYRGAGVHEQFF
-	-	TRBV5-6	TRBJ1-2	TGTGCCAGCAGCTTGGCAGTTTTTACATATGGCTACACCTTC	CASSLAVFTYGYTF
-	-	TRBV9	TRBJ1-2	TGTGCCAGCAGCGAGGTCCTCGGCAGGGCAGAGAACTATGGCTACACCTTC	CASSEVLGRAENYGYTF
-	-	TRBV24-1	TRBJ2-3	TGTGCCACAAACGATAACCGGGATAAAAGCACAGATACGCAGTATTTT	CATNDNRDKSTDTQYF
TRBD1	-	TRBV24-1	TRBJ2-1	TGTGCCACCAGTGACACGACAGGGATGGTCAATGAGCAGTTCTTC	CATSDTTGMVNEQFF
-	once	TRBV18	TRBJ1-6	TGTGCCAGCTCACCTGGATCCGGGGGGCTAAAATCACCCCTCCACTTT	CASSPGSGGLKSPLHF
-	once	TRBV21-1	TRBJ2-3	TGTGCCAGCAGCAAAGATCGGGGAGAGGACGATACGCAGTATTTT	CASSKDRGEDDTQYF
TRBD2	-	TRBV4-3	TRBJ2-1	TGCGCCAGCAGCCAAAATCTAGCGGGGGCCTACAATGAGCAGTTCTTC	CASSQNLAGAYNEQFF
-	-	TRBV27	TRBJ2-7	TGTGCCAGCAGTTTACCCTTCCCCTACGAGCAGTACTTC	CASSLPFPYEQYF
TRBD2	few	TRBV7-9	TRBJ2-3	TGTGCCAGCAGCTCATCTGGACTAGCGGGGGGCCCCAAGGTGCATACGCAGTATTTT	CASSSSGLAGGPKVHTQYF
TRBD1	-	TRBV30	TRBJ1-2	TGTGCCTGGAAGGACAGGGGCTTTCTCTATGGCTACACCTTC	CAWKDRGFLYGYTF
TRBD1	-	TRBV4-1	TRBJ1-5	TGCGCCAGCAGCCAAGAACAGGGGGCTTGGCAGCCCCAGCATTTT	CASSQEQGAWQPQHF
TRBD2	-	TRBV19	TRBJ2-3	TGTGCCAGTAGTGCTAGCGGCTACGGCACAGATACGCAGTATTTT	CASSASGYGTDTQYF
-	-	TRBV25-1	TRBJ1-1	TGTGCCAGCAGTGAACAGGGCAGGAACACTGAAGCTTTCTTT	CASSEQGRNTEAFF
TRBD2	-	TRBV4-1	TRBJ2-7	TGCGCCAGCAGCCAGGGACTAGCGGGGCGAACCTACGAGCAGTACTTC	CASSQGLAGRTYEQYF
TRBD1	-	TRBV4-3	TRBJ1-2	TGCGCCAGCAGCCAGGCCGGGACAGGCGTCTATGGCTACACCTTC	CASSQAGTGVYGYTF
-	-	TRBV6-2/TRBV6-3	TRBJ1-5	TGTGCCAGCAGCCAGCGGGGAGTTGGCAATCAGCCCCAGCATTTT	CASSQRGVGNQPQHF
-	-	TRBV9	TRBJ1-3	TGTGCCAGCAGCCCCCCGGTGAGCTCTGGAAACACCATATATTTT	CASSPPVSSGNTIYF
-	-	TRBV5-6	TRBJ1-2	TGTGCCTTAAACGGGGGAATAGGCGACTATGGCTACACCTTC	CALNGGIGDYGYTF
TRBD2	-	TRBV5-1	TRBJ2-1	TGCGCCAGCAGCTCCAGACTAGCGGGAGGGCCCAATGAGCAGTTCTTC	CASSSRLAGGPNEQFF
-	once	TRBV30	TRBJ1-5	TGTGCCTGGAGTGTCCAGAATCAGCCCCAGCATTTT	CAWSVQNQPQHF
-	-	TRBV19	TRBJ1-4	TGTGCCAGTAGTATCGAGGGGGGGGCAGAAGAAAAACTGTTTTTT	CASSIEGGAEEKLFF
TRBD1	-	TRBV3-1/TRBV3-2	TRBJ1-2	TGTGCCAGCAGCCAAGAAGTAGACAGGGTCTATGGCTACACCTTC	CASSQEVDRVYGYTF
-	few	TRBV29-1	TRBJ2-2	TGCAGCGTCGAATGGGGGGCCGGGGAGCTGTTTTTT	CSVEWGAGELFF
TRBD1	-	TRBV10-3	TRBJ1-2	TGTGCCATCCCTAAGGGACAGGGAAATGTAGGGCACACCTTC	CAIPKGQGNVGHTF
-	-	TRBV29-1	TRBJ2-2	TGCAGCGTTGAAATGCCTTCGGGGTACCCCACCGGGGAGCTGTTTTTT	CSVEMPSGYPTGELFF
-	-	TRBV10-3	TRBJ2-2	TGTGCCATCAGTGATCCAGGGGGGAATTCCGGGGAGCTGTTTTTT	CAISDPGGNSGELFF
-	-	TRBV3-1/TRBV3-2	TRBJ2-1	TGTGCCAGCAGCCAAGAAGGAGGGAGCTCTGAGCAGTTCTTC	CASSQEGGSSEQFF
TRBD1	few	TRBV5-8	TRBJ1-6	TGTGCCAGCAGCTTGGCCTGGACAGGGGGTATTTCACCCCTCCACTTT	CASSLAWTGGISPLHF
TRBD1	-	TRBV7-8	TRBJ1-2	TGTGCCAGCAGCCGACCTCGAGACAGGGCAGATGACTATGGCTACACCTTC	CASSRPRDRADDYGYTF
TRBD2	-	TRBV7-9	TRBJ2-5	TGTGCCAGCAGAACCGGGACTAGCGGGGGGGCTCGGGAGACCCAGTACTTC	CASRTGTSGGARETQYF
-	-	TRBV7-6	TRBJ2-1	TGTGCCAGCAGCTTCGGAGTCAACCCCTACAATGAGCAGTTCTTC	CASSFGVNPYNEQFF
-	-	TRBV5-1	TRBJ2-3	TGCGCCAGCAGCCTAGGAGCAGGGGGCACAGATACGCAGTATTTT	CASSLGAGGTDTQYF
-	-	TRBV14	TRBJ2-1	TGTGCCAGCAGCCCCCTCTATTCCCGACTTCTTTCCCTCAATGAGCAGTTCTTC	CASSPLYSRLLSLNEQFF
-	-	TRBV10-1	TRBJ1-5	TGCGCCAGCTCCCAGGGAATCAATCAGCCCCAGCATTTT	CASSQGINQPQHF
-	-	TRBV6-5	TRBJ1-1	TGTGCCAGCAGGGGAGGGCACACTGAAGCTTTCTTT	CASRGGHTEAFF
-	-	TRBV18	TRBJ1-3	TGTGCCAGCTCACCAGCAGGGGTGGCTGGAAACACCATATATTTT	CASSPAGVAGNTIYF
-	-	TRBV29-1	TRBJ2-1	TGCAGCGCCGCGTCTGGCGGGTGGGCGTACAATGAGCAGTTCTTC	CSAASGGWAYNEQFF
-	-	TRBV5-1	TRBJ2-1	TGCGCCAGCAGCTCGACAGCACTCTATGAGCAGTTCTTC	CASSSTALYEQFF
-	-	TRBV20-1	TRBJ2-7	TGCAGTGCTAGTAGGGGGTTTGTGTACGAGCAGTACTTC	CSASRGFVYEQYF
TRBD1	-	TRBV28	TRBJ1-3	TGTGCCAGCAGTTTCTCCCCTGGGACAGGGGCAGGAAACACCATATATTTT	CASSFSPGTGAGNTIYF
TRBD1	-	TRBV19	TRBJ1-2	TGTGCCAGTAGGTCGGGACAGGGGTATTATGGCTACACCTTC	CASRSGQGYYGYTF